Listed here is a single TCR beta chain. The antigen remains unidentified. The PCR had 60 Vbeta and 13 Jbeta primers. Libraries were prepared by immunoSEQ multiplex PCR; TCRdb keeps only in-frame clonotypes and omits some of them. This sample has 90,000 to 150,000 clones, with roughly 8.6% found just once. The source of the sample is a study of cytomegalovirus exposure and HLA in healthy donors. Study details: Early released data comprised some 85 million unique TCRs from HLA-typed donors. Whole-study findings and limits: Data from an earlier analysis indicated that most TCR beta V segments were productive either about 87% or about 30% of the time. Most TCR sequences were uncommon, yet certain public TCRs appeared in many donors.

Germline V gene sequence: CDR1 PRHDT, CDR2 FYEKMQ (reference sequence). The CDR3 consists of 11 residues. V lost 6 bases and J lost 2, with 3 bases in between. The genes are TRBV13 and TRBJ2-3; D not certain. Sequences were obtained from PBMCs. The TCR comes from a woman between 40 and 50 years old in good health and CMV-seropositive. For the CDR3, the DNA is TGTGCCAGCAGACTCACAGATACGCAGTATTTT. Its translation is CASRLTDTQYF.